This record covers a single T cell receptor beta chain. This record belongs to a study of blood T cell repertoires in COVID-19. The overall study: Acute and convalescent COVID-19 specimens originated in the United States, Italy and Spain. The cDNA or gDNA used as material had been derived from T cells, B-cell-depleted T cells, or PBMCs.

Seattle patients were enrolled while actively infected and followed longitudinally. In the original processing: For nucleated cells, counts were estimated from reference gene primer amplification. Method: immunoSEQ multiplex PCR; TCRdb's copy keeps in-frame clones and lacks some. Clonal size and the V and J genes are those of that table, whereas D and trimming came from the DNA. The sample has some 110,000 clones, more than 80% seen once; the top ten hold approximately 3.5%. The V and J ends lost 6 bases and 10 bases, in that order; junction bases with no gene match: 13. The CDR3 is 15 amino acids. From germline, CDR1 is MNHEY and CDR2 SVGAGI.

This sequence was found in a woman older than 75 with COVID-19, enrolled during active disease. The chain links TRBV6-5 to TRBJ2-1; 9 bases fit TRBD2. The sample taken for sequencing was peripheral blood. As DNA, the CDR3 is TGTGCCAGCAGGCCCCTCGCGGGAGGGAAGAAAGAGCAGTTCTTC. Protein sequence: CASRPLAGGKKEQFF.